This entry describes one T cell receptor beta chain. Treatment noted: roughly 20 received Ad26.COV2.S at low or high dose, single or two shots; roughly five received placebo; per-sample allocation not given. After the first vaccine or placebo injection, samples were drawn on day 63. The CDR3 runs to 14 residues. V was clipped by 5 bases and J by 3 bases, with 13 bases between them. Looked up from germline, CDR1 is LNHDA and CDR2 is SQIVND (reference sequence). The sample comes from a study of Ad26.COV2.S vaccination and SARS-CoV-2 variants. Study-wide context: The vaccine Ad26.COV2.S was put into the muscle once, or twice with 56 days between.

TCRdb's table, derived via immunoSEQ multiplex PCR, lists solely in-frame clones and lacks some. Of about 460,000 clones listed, approximately 90% are singletons. The specimen comprised peripheral blood, sampled in a trial of Ad26.COV2.S vaccine versus placebo. The clonotype comes from a person between 18 and 65 years old who received the Ad26.COV2.S COVID-19 vaccine or a placebo. The chain recombines TRBV19 with TRBJ1-2, with D possibly TRBD1 on 5 matching bases. The CDR3 coding sequence is TGTGCCAGTAGTCCCCGGGACTATTACTATGGCTACACCTTC. Its translation is CASSPRDYYYGYTF.